The 20 T cell receptor beta chains below all came from one sample that was sequenced in a study of cytomegalovirus exposure and HLA in healthy donors. Amplification used 60 Vbeta primers and 13 Jbeta primers. The protocol was immunoSEQ multiplex PCR, while the TCRdb copy is restricted to in-frame clones and leaves out a portion. This repertoire shows under 150,000 clones, roughly 9% found once; its top ten account for roughly 3%. The sequencing sample was made of PBMCs. The receptors originated from a man aged 25-45 years in good health and CMV-seronegative.

This clone was detected only a few times. V and J are TRBV18 and TRBJ2-3; D ambiguous. The germline V gene encodes CDR1 KGHSH and CDR2 LQKENI. V lost 2 bases to trimming and J lost 0 bases, with 15 bases between them. The CDR3 length is 17 residues. This chain's CDR3 is CASSPATVRSSTDTQYF. DNA of the CDR3: TGTGCCAGCTCACCAGCGACTGTGCGGTCTAGCACAGATACGCAGTATTTT.

The chain links TRBV19 to TRBJ1-5, with TRBD1 as a possible D gene (5 bases). The V end lost 3 bases, the J end lost 0 bases, and 9 bases lay between the germline ends. Looked up from germline, CDR1 is LNHDA and CDR2 is SQIVND (reference sequence). The CDR3 contains 15 residues. The CDR3 bases are TGTGCCAGTAGTATGGGGCACCTTAGCAATCAGCCCCAGCATTTT. Protein: CASSMGHLSNQPQHF. The full variable domain, its missing parts supplied by reference TRBV19 and TRBJ1-5, is DGGITQSPKYLFRKEGQNVTLSCEQNLNHDAMYWYRQDPGQGLRLIYYSQIVNDFQKGDIAEGYSVSREKKESFPLTVTSAQKNPTAFYLCASSMGHLSNQPQHFGDGTRLSIL.

The rearrangement uses TRBV7-2 and TRBJ2-7, with D perhaps matching TRBD2 (6 bases). The germline V gene encodes CDR1 SGHTA and CDR2 FQGNSA. V was clipped by 6 bases and J by 2 bases, with 14 bases between them. The CDR3 has 14 amino acids. CDR3 sequence reads: CASSFGGRPYEQYF. CDR3 sequence (DNA): TGTGCCAGCAGTTTTGGAGGGAGGCCCTACGAGCAGTACTTC.

The chain uses TRBV18 and TRBJ2-2, with D tentatively TRBD2 (6 bases). V was clipped by 2 bases and J by 6 bases, with 10 bases between them. Germline V gene sequence: CDR1 KGHSH, CDR2 LQKENI. This CDR3 comprises 14 residues. This CDR3 is CASSPGTGAGELFF. The CDR3 DNA sequence: TGTGCCAGCTCACCAGGGACTGGAGCCGGGGAGCTGTTTTTT.

This sequence joins TRBV4-1 and TRBJ2-5, with 9 bases matching TRBD2. CDR3 length: 18 residues. V shed 0 bases and J 1 base; nucleotides not matched to a gene: 9. Germline V gene lookup returns CDR1 MGHRA and CDR2 YSYEKL. The CDR3 protein is CASSQDFGLAGIQETQYF. CDR3 DNA sequence: TGCGCCAGCAGCCAAGATTTTGGGCTAGCGGGGATCCAAGAGACCCAGTACTTC.

V usage is TRBV7-8 and J usage is TRBJ1-1, with D perhaps TRBD1 (6 bases). The germline V and J ends were trimmed by 1 base and 3 bases, with 15 bases remaining between them. Germline CDR1 reads SGHVS; CDR2 reads FQNEAQ. The CDR3 has 16 amino acids. The CDR3 nucleotides are TGTGCCAGCAGCTTAGTGGGGACACAAGGCGACACTGAAGCTTTCTTT. This gives the protein CASSLVGTQGDTEAFF.

The gene calls are TRBV2 and TRBJ2-7; a weak D match, TRBD1 (6 bases). The V gene's germline CDR1 is SNHLY and CDR2 FYNNEI. The CDR3 runs to 11 residues. V gave up 7 bases and J gave up 4 bases, with 8 bases separating them. CDR3 DNA sequence: TGTGCCAGCAACAGGGAATACGAGCAGTACTTC. Protein: CASNREYEQYF.

The sample holds a few counts of this clone. The CDR3 here is CASSYAVGPGKETQYF. Here the CDR3 DNA reads TGTGCCAGCAGTTACGCCGTGGGTCCAGGGAAGGAGACCCAGTACTTC. The chain recombines TRBV28 with TRBJ2-5; weak D call: TRBD1 (5 bases). CDR1 and CDR2 from the germline V gene are MDHEN and SYDVKM. The CDR3 covers 16 residues. Trimming removed 4 bases at V and 5 bases at J, with 20 bases between.

This sequence joins TRBV4-1 and TRBJ1-1; D not resolved. The CDR3 is 14 residues long. In germline, CDR1 is MGHRA, CDR2 YSYEKL. Between the trimmed V and J ends, which lost 5 bases and 8 bases, there was a span of 18 bases. CDR3 residues: CASSSTSPSWEAFF. The CDR3 coding sequence is TGCGCCAGCAGCTCTACTAGCCCTAGTTGGGAAGCTTTCTTT.

The chain links TRBV5-4 to TRBJ2-7, with 11 bases lining up with TRBD1. The CDR3 sequence is 15 residues long. V shed 4 bases and J 2 bases; nucleotides not matched to a gene: 5. The V gene's germline CDR1 is SGHNT and CDR2 YYREEE (reference sequence). CDR3 residues: CASSARTGGTYEQYF. The CDR3 DNA is TGTGCCAGCAGCGCGAGGACAGGGGGCACCTACGAGCAGTACTTC.

This clone came up a few times. The V call is TRBV10-2, the J call TRBJ2-7; TRBD1 agrees at 11 bases. The CDR3 spans 14 residues. The V segment lost 5 bases and the J segment 4 bases; nucleotides outside the gene matches: 4. The germline V gene encodes CDR1 WSHSY and CDR2 SAAADI. DNA for the CDR3: TGCGCCAGCAGTAGGACAGGGGGCTGGTACGAGCAGTACTTC. This codes for CASSRTGGWYEQYF.

The chain employs TRBV4-1 and TRBJ1-4; TRBD1 might be the D (5 bases). The ends were cut back, 6 bases at V and 8 bases at J, with 19 bases in the middle. The CDR3 has 15 amino acids. Germline assignment: CDR1 MGHRA and CDR2 YSYEKL. The CDR3 DNA sequence: TGCGCCAGCAGACAATTGGGGGGGAATAGCGAAAAACTGTTTTTT. Translated, it gives CASRQLGGNSEKLFF.

This clone has a handful of counts. The chain is built from TRBV5-6 and TRBJ2-7; D possibly corresponds to TRBD1 (6 bases). The CDR3 totals 12 residues. V was clipped by 0 bases and J by 10 bases, with 11 bases between them. Germline loops: CDR1 SGHDT, CDR2 YYEEEE. In DNA, the CDR3 is TGTGCCAGCAGCTTGGCCAGGGGCCCCCAGTACTTC. The encoded protein is CASSLARGPQYF.

There are a few counts of this clone. The chain employs TRBV19 and TRBJ2-7; TRBD2 matches 9 bases. The V segment lost 5 bases and the J segment 0 bases; nucleotides outside the gene matches: 8. This CDR3 is 16 amino acids long. CDR1 is LNHDA and CDR2 is SQIVND in the germline V gene (reference sequence). CDR3 sequence reads: CASSPTRTSASYEQYF. CDR3 sequence (DNA): TGTGCCAGTAGTCCTACTCGGACTAGCGCCTCCTACGAGCAGTACTTC.

This clone was picked up a small number of times. The gene calls are TRBV5-1 and TRBJ1-1, with a tentative D call TRBD1 (6 bases). The germline V and J ends were trimmed by 6 bases and 6 bases, with 21 bases remaining between them. Per germline, CDR1 SGHRS and CDR2 YFSETQ. The CDR3 has 15 amino acids. In nucleotides, the CDR3 is TGCGCCAGCACCCAGGACAGCCACTCGGGCGCTGAAGCTTTCTTT. Translating it yields CASTQDSHSGAEAFF.

V usage is TRBV28 and J usage is TRBJ2-7, with TRBD2 matching 7 bases. After removal of 3 bases from V and 0 bases from J, the junction contained 5 bases not matched to a gene. Germline V CDR1 and CDR2: MDHEN, SYDVKM. The CDR3 consists of 15 residues. Written as DNA, the CDR3 is TGTGCCAGCAGTTTGGTCGGCGGGAGCTCCTACGAGCAGTACTTC. Protein: CASSLVGGSSYEQYF. Variable domain in full (rest from reference TRBV28 and TRBJ2-7): DVKVTQSSRYLVKRTGEKVFLECVQDMDHENMFWYRQDPGLGLRLIYFSYDVKMKEKGDIPEGYSVSREKKERFSLILESASTNQTSMYLCASSLVGGSSYEQYFGPGTRLTVT.

V gene TRBV6-5 combines with J gene TRBJ2-5; 9 nucleotides match TRBD1. The V segment lost 6 bases and the J segment 2 bases; nucleotides outside the gene matches: 7. The CDR3 is 15 residues long. Germline-derived CDR1 and CDR2 are MNHEY and SVGAGI. CDR3 coding DNA: TGTGCCAGCAGAACGACAGGGGGGGCACAAGAGACCCAGTACTTC. The encoded protein is CASRTTGGAQETQYF.

The chain has TRBV6-5 and TRBJ1-4, with 9 bases lining up with TRBD1. Germline V gene lookup returns CDR1 MNHEY and CDR2 SVGAGI. The CDR3 covers 16 residues. Trimming removed 0 bases from V and 7 bases from J; junction bases left unmatched: 6. CDR3 nucleotide sequence: TGTGCCAGCAGTTACTCGATACGACAGGGGGGTGAAAAACTGTTTTTT. This codes for CASSYSIRQGGEKLFF.

This clone was seen a handful of times. This chain links TRBV5-1 with TRBJ2-7, with a weak D call TRBD2 (7 bases). The CDR3 runs 14 residues. Germline loops: CDR1 SGHRS, CDR2 YFSETQ. V was shortened by 7 bases and J by 3 bases, with 17 bases between the two germline ends. CDR3 sequence (DNA): TGCGCCAGCGGCCTAGGGGGGGGGTACTACGAGCAGTACTTC. This codes for CASGLGGGYYEQYF.

This clone was observed a handful of times. The chain employs TRBV6-1 and TRBJ1-1; 7 bases match TRBD1. CDR1 MNHNS and CDR2 SASEGT come from the germline V gene. V shed 7 bases and J 7 bases; nucleotides not matched to a gene: 9. The CDR3 consists of 13 residues. CDR3 bases: TGTGCCAGCAAGGGGGCCCCGACAAGTGAAGCTTTCTTT. Its protein product is CASKGAPTSEAFF.